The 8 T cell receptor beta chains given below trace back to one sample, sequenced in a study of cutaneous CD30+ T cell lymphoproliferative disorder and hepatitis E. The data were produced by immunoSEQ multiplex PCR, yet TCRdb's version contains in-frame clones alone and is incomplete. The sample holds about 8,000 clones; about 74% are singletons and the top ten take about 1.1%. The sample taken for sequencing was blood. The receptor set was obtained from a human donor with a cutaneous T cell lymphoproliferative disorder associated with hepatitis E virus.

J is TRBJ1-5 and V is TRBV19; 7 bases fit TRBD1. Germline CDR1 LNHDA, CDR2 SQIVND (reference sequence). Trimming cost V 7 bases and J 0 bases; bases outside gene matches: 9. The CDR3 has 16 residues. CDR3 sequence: CASKTQGFDSNQPQHF. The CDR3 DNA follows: TGTGCCAGTAAGACACAGGGGTTCGATAGCAATCAGCCCCAGCATTTT.

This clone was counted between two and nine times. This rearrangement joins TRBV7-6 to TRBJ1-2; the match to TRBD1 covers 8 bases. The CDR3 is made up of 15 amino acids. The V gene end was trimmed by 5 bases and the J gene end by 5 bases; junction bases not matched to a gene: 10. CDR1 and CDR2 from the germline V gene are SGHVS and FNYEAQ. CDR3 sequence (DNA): TGTGCCAGCAGCCAGGGACAGGTTGGCCTTTATGGCTACACCTTC. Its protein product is CASSQGQVGLYGYTF.

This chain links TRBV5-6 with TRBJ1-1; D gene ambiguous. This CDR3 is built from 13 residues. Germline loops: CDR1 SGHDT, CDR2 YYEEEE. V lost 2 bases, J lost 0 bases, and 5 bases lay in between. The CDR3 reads CASSLEMNTEAFF. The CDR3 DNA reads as TGTGCCAGCAGCTTAGAGATGAACACTGAAGCTTTCTTT.

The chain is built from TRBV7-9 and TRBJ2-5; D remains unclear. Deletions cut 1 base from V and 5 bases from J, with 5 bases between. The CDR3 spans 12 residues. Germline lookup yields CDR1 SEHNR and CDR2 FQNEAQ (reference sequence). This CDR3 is CASSLVAETQYF. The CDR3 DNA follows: TGTGCCAGCAGCTTAGTTGCGGAGACCCAGTACTTC.

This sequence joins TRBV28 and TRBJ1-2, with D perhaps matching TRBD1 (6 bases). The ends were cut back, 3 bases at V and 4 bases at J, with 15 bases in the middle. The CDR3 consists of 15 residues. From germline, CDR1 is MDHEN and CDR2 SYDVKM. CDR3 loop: CASSLEVPGAYGYTF. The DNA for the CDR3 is TGTGCCAGCAGTTTGGAGGTCCCAGGGGCCTATGGCTACACCTTC.

CDR3: CASSYRQGLNYGYTF. In DNA, the CDR3 is TGTGCCAGCAGCTACAGACAGGGACTTAACTATGGCTACACCTTC. This rearrangement joins TRBV28 to TRBJ1-2; 7 bases agree with TRBD1. Germline V gene data show CDR1 as MDHEN and CDR2 as SYDVKM. The CDR3 extends over 15 amino acids. J lost 1 base, V lost 6 bases, and 8 bases had no gene match.

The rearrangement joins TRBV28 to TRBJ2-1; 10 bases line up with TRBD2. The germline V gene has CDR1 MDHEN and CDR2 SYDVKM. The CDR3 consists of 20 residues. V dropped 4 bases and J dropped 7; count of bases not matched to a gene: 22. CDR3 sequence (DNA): TGTGCCAGCAGTTCGAATAAAGGGGGGGATCTTAGCGGGAGGTTAAATGAGCAGTTCTTC. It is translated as CASSSNKGGDLSGRLNEQFF.

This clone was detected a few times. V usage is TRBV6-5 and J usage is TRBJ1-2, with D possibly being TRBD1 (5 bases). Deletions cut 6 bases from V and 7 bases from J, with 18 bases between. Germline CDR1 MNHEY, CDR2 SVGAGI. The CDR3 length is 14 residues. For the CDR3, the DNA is TGTGCCAGCAGCCTCGCGGGGGACTTATCTGGCTACACCTTC. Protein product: CASSLAGDLSGYTF.